This entry features one TCR beta chain sequence. There is no known antigen for this receptor. These data belong to a study of cytomegalovirus exposure and HLA in healthy donors (dated by TCRdb to between 2016 and 2019). Background on the whole study: According to an earlier analysis of around 600 of the donors, 150 million to 200 million T cells yielded roughly 100 million unique TCR beta sequences and about 300 Gb of sequence data. About 310 gigabases of sequencing data and approximately 85 million unique TCR sequences were included in an early release covering about 700 HLA-typed donors. Among the roughly 380 genotyped donors, around 81% belonged to the genetic ancestry cluster associated with self-reported Caucasian donors. The study was designed to test whether signatures of past pathogen exposure could be identified by cataloging public T cell receptors. Using immunosequencing, the study profiled T cell repertoires from 500 to 800 subjects and related those repertoires to cytomegalovirus serostatus. In addition to the first cohort of roughly 700 subjects, a separate validation cohort of some 120 different subjects was used. To predict cytomegalovirus infection status, the study combined high-throughput TCR immunosequencing, statistical association of individual TCRs with disease status, and machine learning. A later analysis re-examined previously published TCR beta repertoires from around 670 donors and added high-resolution HLA genotyping to investigate patterns of TCR occurrence. Rather than drawing on any new phenotypic data, the later analysis identified candidate immune exposures from TCR beta sequences and the way those sequences occurred across donors. To decide whether each TCR beta V gene segment behaved as functional or pseudogenic, an earlier analysis of 587 of the donors relied on high-throughput TCR beta sequencing. Donor age, sex, ethnicity and CMV serostatus were compiled together with the repertoire data. In a later genetic analysis, genome-wide SNP genotypes for 398 of the 666 donors were used, and that subset was treated as a discovery cohort. Every discovery cohort repertoire had been produced on one sequencing platform. Both class I and class II loci were covered by HLA typing, at four-digit resolution. The number of donors typed differed by locus, with about 629-630 for A, B, C, DRB1 and DQB1, roughly 520 for DQA1, over 600 for DPA1, and some 440 for DPB1. Several DR-DQ haplotypes were treated as single units for association and clustering because of strong linkage in the cohort. Among over 350 genotyped donors of the cohort, an average of approximately 240,000 unique TCR beta nucleotide sequences were sequenced per donor, 15% to 20% of them non-productive. Overall results and qualifications from the work: In the study, 150 to 200 TCR beta chains were listed as associated with cytomegalovirus. CMV serostatus was the only immune exposure information available for the cohort. Because some donors lacked HLA typing at each locus, the association tests relied only on the typed subset. In a later analysis, HLA-associated TCR beta chains showed more clonal expansion and lower generation probabilities than non-associated chains that were equally common. In this cohort, only TCR beta chains were sequenced, and detectable features were limited by the absence of alpha or paired-chain data. According to a later analysis, TCR association rates differed among HLA loci, with DRB1 alleles showing the most associated TCRs and HLA-C alleles showing the fewest. Correlated functional status among segregating V segments might reflect linkage disequilibrium, but an unknown experimental factor could not be ruled out. Roughly uniform sequencing depth across donors was assumed in presence/absence analyses, although this assumption may not hold. In vitro tests confirmed that a few of the cytomegalovirus-associated TCR beta chains recognize cytomegalovirus antigens. Some IMGT-functional V segments, including TRBV6-2 and TRBV6-3, could not be distinguished by the 87-base-pair reads and were therefore excluded. The authors suggested that the approach could potentially be generalized to other disease states and immunological phenotypes. V-gene and J-gene trimming of TCR beta chains was associated with a missense DCLRE1C variant in a later genetic analysis, and the association was replicated in an independent cohort. According to a later analysis, parvovirus B19, influenza, CMV and Epstein-Barr virus appeared linked to several top co-occurrence clusters. According to a later genetic analysis, donors in an Asian-associated ancestry cluster had fewer N-insertions in productive TCRs than the roughly 700-donor mean. Approximately 16 rarely observed V segments, including chromosome 9 orphons, were excluded from the earlier analysis of a few hundred of the donors because counts were too low. A further reported finding was that TCR beta sequences accurately predicted the HLA-A and HLA-B alleles for most subjects in the first cohort. The classifier was reported to diagnose cytomegalovirus status with high specificity and sensitivity in both the original cohort and the validation cohort. Specific HLA alleles were associated with 15,000 to 20,000 TCR beta sequences at a false discovery rate of 0.05 in a later analysis. When HLA alleles, especially DR and DQ, strongly co-occurred, attributing TCR associations to individual alleles was difficult. In an earlier analysis of 587 of the donors, most TCR beta V segments appeared in productive rearrangements about 87% or about 30% of the time, broadly matching IMGT annotations. According to a later analysis, most CMV-associated TCR beta chains appeared to be HLA-restricted, and the HLA associations seemed to be driven largely by CMV exposure. A cluster of highly shared sequence variants was judged likely to be a technical artifact of the sequencing pipeline. Most TCR sequences were observed very rarely across donors, whereas some public TCRs were present in many individuals.

In the germline V gene, CDR1 corresponds to SGDLS and CDR2 to YYNGEE. Trimming takes 4 bases off V and 5 bases off J; junction bases not matched to a gene: 8. The CDR3 starts with the cysteine, ends with the phenylalanine, and has 16 residues. The entry retains the CDR3 DNA only, 48 bases that are in frame from base 1. Library preparation employed the immunoSEQ multiplex PCR assay. The multiplex PCR relied on a mix of 60 forward primers for TCR Vbeta segments and 13 reverse primers for TCR Jbeta segments. A multiplex PCR assay on genomic DNA amplified the CDR3 region of rearranged TCR beta genes. On the Illumina HiSeq System, the amplified TCR beta libraries were sequenced as 87-base-pair reads. The paper's data handling went like this. In a later analysis, tens of millions of unique TCR beta chains were counted across the 650 to 750 repertoires, and around 11 million of these chains were shared by at least two donors. Raw reads were error-corrected and collapsed into unique sequences with a nearest-neighbor algorithm that merged closely related sequences to remove PCR and sequencing errors. To assign V, D and J gene segments, CDR3 sequences were aligned to IMGT reference sequences. For a sequence to be retained, a match of at least six nucleotides to both a V gene segment and a J gene segment was required. A rearrangement was called productive if the CDR3 had no stop codons and remained in frame with V and J, and every other rearrangement was called non-productive. Following IMGT convention, CDR3 was defined as the stretch from the second conserved V-encoded cysteine to the conserved J-encoded phenylalanine. In an earlier analysis of around 600 of the donors, sequences lacking an unambiguous match to a single V gene segment were excluded. In an earlier analysis of roughly 500 of the donors, V segments were called functional above 56.7% productive rearrangements and were called segregating when the between-donor standard deviation exceeded 5%. To diagnose cytomegalovirus status from the catalog of TCR beta chain sequences, a statistical classification framework was built. In a later analysis, V and J genes were assigned by comparing TCR nucleotide sequences against IMGT/GENE-DB human TR gene sequences. In a later analysis, CDR3 sequences and most-parsimonious VDJ recombination scenarios were assigned using the TCRdist pipeline. In a later analysis, each TCR beta chain was defined by its CDR3 amino acid sequence together with its V-gene family, and reads lacking a unique V-gene family were excluded. As a way to deal with suspected cross-contamination and a sequencing artifact, a later analysis dropped 640 or so nucleotide sequences that were highly shared and had low generation probability. In a later analysis, a clonal expansion index was calculated for each public chain from normalized within-repertoire ranks of inferred template counts. In a later analysis, generation probabilities were computed with a VDJ recombination model fitted to out-of-frame rearrangements, and the resulting probabilities were checked against IGoR. Hypergeometric tests were used in a later analysis to score TCR-TCR, TCR-HLA and TCR-CMV co-occurrence, with a repertoire-size bias correction applied to the TCR pairs. In a later analysis, false discovery rates were estimated by permuting HLA or CMV assignments 20 times. In a later analysis, co-occurring TCRs were grouped using DBSCAN, and TCRdist sequence similarity was added for clustering within HLA-allele-positive subsets. Repertoires with fewer than 30,000 or more than 120,000 public chains were left out of co-occurrence clustering, as were a handful of repertoires with anomalous nucleotide sharing. TCRdb retrieved this table from immuneACCESS and kept in-frame rearrangements only. Not all clones are present; in checked studies, unresolved V genes account for under half, and no reason is known for the remainder. The DNA gave D and trimming, while V, J and clone size come from that table. The sample's records list around 130,000 clones. About 1.6% of the sample comes from the top ten.

The cohort comprised some 700 healthy bone marrow donors. All cohort members were sampled while nominally healthy, although unrecorded immune exposures were likely present. The donor tested CMV seronegative and was one of the 352 seronegative cohort members. A peripheral blood sample was collected from each donor, and TCR beta sequencing was performed on peripheral blood mononuclear cells. Genomic DNA was extracted from the blood cell samples with the Qiagen DNeasy Blood Extraction Kit. The sequence came from a woman aged 40-49 years in good health and CMV-seronegative. The rearranged segments are TRBV9 and TRBJ2-1, with 11 bases aligning to TRBD2. The specimen sequenced was PBMCs. The nucleotide sequence reads TGTGCCAGCAGCCCGCGACTAGCGGGGACAAACAATGAGCAGTTCTTC. This encodes CASSPRLAGTNNEQFF.